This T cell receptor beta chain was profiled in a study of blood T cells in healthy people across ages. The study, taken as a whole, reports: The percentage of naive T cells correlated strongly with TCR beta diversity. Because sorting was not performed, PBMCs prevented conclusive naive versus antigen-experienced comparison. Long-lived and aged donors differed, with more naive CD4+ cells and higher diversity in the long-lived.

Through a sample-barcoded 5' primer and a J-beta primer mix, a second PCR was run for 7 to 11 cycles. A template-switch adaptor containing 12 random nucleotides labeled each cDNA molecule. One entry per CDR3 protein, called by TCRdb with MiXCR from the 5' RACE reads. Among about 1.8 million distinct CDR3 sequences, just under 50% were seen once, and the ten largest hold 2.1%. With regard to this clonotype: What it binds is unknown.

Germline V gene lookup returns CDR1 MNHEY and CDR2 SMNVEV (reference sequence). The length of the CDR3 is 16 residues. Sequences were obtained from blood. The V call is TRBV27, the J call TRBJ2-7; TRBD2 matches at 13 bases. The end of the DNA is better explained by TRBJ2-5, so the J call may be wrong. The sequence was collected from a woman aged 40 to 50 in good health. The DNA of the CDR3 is TGTGCCAGCAGTGACCCCACTAGCGGGGGGGGAGAGACCCAGTACTTC. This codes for CASSDPTSGGGETQYF.